The subject of this entry is one T cell receptor beta chain. A much larger clone lies a single base off, so this may be a read error. Profiling relied on immunoSEQ multiplex PCR, and the TCRdb table lists in-frame clones only, not all of them. The sample yields about 9,600 clones, approximately 83% seen once. This sample is drawn from a study of immune evolution from preneoplasia to lung adenocarcinoma. The CDR3 has 13 residues. Specimen: FFPE minimally invasive lung adenocarcinoma tissue. The receptor was derived from a person between 65 and 80 years old with lung adenocarcinoma. The chain joins TRBV5-2 to TRBJ1-5. TRBV5-2 is a listed pseudogene. CDR3 sequence (DNA): TGTGCCAGCAGCCTTGGGGTGAATCAGCCCCAGCATTTT. It translates to CASSLGVNQPQHF.